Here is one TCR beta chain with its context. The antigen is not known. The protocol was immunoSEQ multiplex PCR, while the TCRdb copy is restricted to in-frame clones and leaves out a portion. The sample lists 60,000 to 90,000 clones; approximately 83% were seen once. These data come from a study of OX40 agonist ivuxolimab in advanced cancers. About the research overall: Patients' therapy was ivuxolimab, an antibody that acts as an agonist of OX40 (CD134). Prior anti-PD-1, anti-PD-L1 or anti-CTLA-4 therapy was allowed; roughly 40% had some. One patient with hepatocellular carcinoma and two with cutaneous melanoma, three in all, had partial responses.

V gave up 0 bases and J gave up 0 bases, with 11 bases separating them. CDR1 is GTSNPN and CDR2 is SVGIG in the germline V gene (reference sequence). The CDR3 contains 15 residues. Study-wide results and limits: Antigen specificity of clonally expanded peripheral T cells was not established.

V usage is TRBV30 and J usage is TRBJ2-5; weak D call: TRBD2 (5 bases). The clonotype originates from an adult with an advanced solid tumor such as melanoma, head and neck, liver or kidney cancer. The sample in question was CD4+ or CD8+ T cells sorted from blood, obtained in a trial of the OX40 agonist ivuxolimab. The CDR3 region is CAWSVGRRYQETQYF. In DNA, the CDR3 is TGTGCCTGGAGTGTAGGACGGAGGTACCAAGAGACCCAGTACTTC.